The present T cell receptor (beta chain) was sequenced within a study of cytomegalovirus exposure and HLA in healthy donors. 13 Jbeta primers and 60 Vbeta primers were used for the PCR. Repertoires were generated with immunoSEQ multiplex PCR, while TCRdb's copy carries only in-frame clones and drops some. The table lists under 45,000 clones, with 4% in the top ten. Germline V gene sequence: CDR1 GTSNPN, CDR2 SVGIG (reference sequence). The junction had 11 bases not matched to a gene; V was cut back by 4 bases and J by 8 bases. This CDR3 has 15 amino acids. What was sequenced was PBMCs. J is TRBJ1-1 and V is TRBV30; the match to TRBD1 covers 12 bases. This clonotype was sampled from a male donor in good health and CMV-seronegative. The CDR3 region has the DNA TGTGCCTGGAAAGTCTTAGGGACAGGGGGCATAGAAGCTTTCTTT. It encodes CAWKVLGTGGIEAFF.